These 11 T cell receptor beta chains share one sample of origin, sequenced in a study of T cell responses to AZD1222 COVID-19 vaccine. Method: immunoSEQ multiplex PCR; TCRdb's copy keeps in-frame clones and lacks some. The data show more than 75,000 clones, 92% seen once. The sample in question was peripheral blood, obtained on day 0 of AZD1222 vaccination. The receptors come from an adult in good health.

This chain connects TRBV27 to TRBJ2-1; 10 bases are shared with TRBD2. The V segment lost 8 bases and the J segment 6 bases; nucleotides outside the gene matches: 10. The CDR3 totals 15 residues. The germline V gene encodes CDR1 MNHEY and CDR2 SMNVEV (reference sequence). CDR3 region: CASGLGTSARNEQFF. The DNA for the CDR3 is TGTGCCAGCGGACTAGGGACTAGCGCGCGCAATGAGCAGTTCTTC.

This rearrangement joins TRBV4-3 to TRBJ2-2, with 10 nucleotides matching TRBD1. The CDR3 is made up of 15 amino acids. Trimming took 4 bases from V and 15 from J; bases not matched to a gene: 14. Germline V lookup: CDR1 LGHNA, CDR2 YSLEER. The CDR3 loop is CASSLETGGGGSMFF. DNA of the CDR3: TGCGCCAGCAGCCTAGAGACAGGGGGCGGCGGGTCAATGTTTTTT.

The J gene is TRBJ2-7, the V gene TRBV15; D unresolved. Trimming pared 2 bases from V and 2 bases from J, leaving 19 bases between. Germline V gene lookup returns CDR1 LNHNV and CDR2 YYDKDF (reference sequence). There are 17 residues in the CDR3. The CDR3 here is CATSRNVWGTKAYEQYF. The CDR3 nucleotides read TGTGCCACCAGCAGAAATGTGTGGGGAACAAAGGCCTACGAGCAGTACTTC.

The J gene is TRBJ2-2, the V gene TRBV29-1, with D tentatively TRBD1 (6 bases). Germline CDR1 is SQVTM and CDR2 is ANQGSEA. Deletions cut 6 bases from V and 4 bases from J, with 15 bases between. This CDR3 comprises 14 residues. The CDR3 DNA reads TGCAGCGTGTCCGAGGGGGTGGGCACCGGGGAGCTGTTTTTT. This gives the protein CSVSEGVGTGELFF.

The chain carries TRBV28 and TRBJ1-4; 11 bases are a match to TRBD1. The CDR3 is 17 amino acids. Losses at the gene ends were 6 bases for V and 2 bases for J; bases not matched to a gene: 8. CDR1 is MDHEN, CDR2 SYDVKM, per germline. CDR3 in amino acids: CASRRDRGTLTNEKLFF. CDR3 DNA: TGTGCCAGCAGAAGGGACAGGGGGACCCTCACTAATGAAAAACTGTTTTTT.

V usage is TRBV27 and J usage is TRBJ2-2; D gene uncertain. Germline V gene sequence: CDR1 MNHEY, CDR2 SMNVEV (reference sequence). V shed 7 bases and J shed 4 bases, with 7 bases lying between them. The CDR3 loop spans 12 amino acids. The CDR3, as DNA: TGTGCCAGCAACCTGATCACCGGGGAGCTGTTTTTT. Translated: CASNLITGELFF.

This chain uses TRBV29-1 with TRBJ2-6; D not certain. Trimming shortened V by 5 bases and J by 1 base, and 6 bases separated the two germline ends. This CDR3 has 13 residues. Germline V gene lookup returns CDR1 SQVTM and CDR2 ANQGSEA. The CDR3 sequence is CSVSLSGANVLTF. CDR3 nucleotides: TGCAGCGTTTCCCTATCTGGGGCCAACGTCCTGACTTTC.

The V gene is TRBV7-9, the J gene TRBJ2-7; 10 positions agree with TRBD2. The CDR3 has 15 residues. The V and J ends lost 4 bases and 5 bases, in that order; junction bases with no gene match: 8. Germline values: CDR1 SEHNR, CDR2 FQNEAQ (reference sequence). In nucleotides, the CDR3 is TGTGCCAGCAGCTCTACTCTAGCGGGAGTCCACGAGCAGTACTTC. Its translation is CASSSTLAGVHEQYF.

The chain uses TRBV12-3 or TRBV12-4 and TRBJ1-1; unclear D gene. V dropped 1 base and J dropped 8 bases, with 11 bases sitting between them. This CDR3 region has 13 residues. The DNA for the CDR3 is TGTGCCAGCAGTTTAGTACAAGAGCAGGAAGCTTTCTTT. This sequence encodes CASSLVQEQEAFF.

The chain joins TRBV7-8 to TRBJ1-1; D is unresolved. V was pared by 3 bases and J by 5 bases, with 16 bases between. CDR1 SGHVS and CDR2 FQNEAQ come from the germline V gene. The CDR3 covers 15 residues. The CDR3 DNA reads TGTGCCAGCAGCTTGCTTTCCCGTCGGCAGACTGAAGCTTTCTTT. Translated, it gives CASSLLSRRQTEAFF.

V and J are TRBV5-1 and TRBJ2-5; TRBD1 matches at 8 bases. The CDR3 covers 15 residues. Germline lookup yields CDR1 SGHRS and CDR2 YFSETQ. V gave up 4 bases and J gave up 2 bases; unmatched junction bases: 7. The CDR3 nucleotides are TGCGCCAGCAGCGGACAGGGCGCGAAACAAGAGACCCAGTACTTC. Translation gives CASSGQGAKQETQYF.